This T cell receptor (beta chain) is from a study of cytomegalovirus exposure and HLA in healthy donors. Looking at the study overall: Genetic ancestry analysis placed approximately 78% of the roughly 400 donors that were genotyped in the Caucasian-associated cluster. Points from the study as a whole: Immune exposure was documented only through CMV serostatus. A later analysis found common viral pathogens apparently linked to several of the most significant clusters.

In regard to this clone: Its antigen remains unknown.

V shed 8 bases and J 0 bases; nucleotides not matched to a gene: 4. Looked up from germline, CDR1 is MNHNY and CDR2 is SVGAGI (reference sequence). This CDR3 is built from 13 residues. PCR employed 60 Vbeta and 13 Jbeta primers. The repertoire was sequenced with immunoSEQ multiplex PCR; TCRdb's copy has only in-frame clones and lacks some. Here the sample spans around 130,000 clones, over 75% being singletons. The sequencing input was PBMCs. This TCR came from a female donor in good health and CMV-seronegative. V gene TRBV6-6 combines with J gene TRBJ2-7, with 7 bases aligning to TRBD1. This chain's CDR3 is CASLRDSSYEQYF. The CDR3 nucleotides read TGTGCCAGCCTTCGGGACAGCTCCTACGAGCAGTACTTC.